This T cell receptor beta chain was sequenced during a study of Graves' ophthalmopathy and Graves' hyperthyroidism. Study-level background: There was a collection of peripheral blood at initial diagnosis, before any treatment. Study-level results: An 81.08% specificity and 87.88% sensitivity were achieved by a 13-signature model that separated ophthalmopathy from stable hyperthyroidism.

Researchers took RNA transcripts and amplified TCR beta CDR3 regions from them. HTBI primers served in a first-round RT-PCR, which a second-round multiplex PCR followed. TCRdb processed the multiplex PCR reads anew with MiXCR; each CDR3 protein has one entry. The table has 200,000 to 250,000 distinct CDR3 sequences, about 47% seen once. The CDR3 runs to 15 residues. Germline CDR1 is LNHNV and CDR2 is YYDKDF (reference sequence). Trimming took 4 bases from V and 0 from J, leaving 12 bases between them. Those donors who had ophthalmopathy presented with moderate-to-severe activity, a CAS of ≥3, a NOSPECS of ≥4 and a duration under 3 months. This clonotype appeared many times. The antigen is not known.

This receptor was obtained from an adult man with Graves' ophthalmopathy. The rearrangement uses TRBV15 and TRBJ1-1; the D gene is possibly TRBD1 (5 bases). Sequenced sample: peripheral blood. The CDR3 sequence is CATSTSGALNTEAFF. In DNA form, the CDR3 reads TGTGCCACCAGCACTAGCGGGGCCTTGAACACTGAAGCTTTCTTT. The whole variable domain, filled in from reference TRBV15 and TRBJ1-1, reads DAMVIQNPRYQVTQFGKPVTLSCSQTLNHNVMYWYQQKSSQAPKLLFHYYDKDFNNEADTPDNFQSRRPNTSFCFLDIRSPGLGDTAMYLCATSTSGALNTEAFFGQGTRLTVV.